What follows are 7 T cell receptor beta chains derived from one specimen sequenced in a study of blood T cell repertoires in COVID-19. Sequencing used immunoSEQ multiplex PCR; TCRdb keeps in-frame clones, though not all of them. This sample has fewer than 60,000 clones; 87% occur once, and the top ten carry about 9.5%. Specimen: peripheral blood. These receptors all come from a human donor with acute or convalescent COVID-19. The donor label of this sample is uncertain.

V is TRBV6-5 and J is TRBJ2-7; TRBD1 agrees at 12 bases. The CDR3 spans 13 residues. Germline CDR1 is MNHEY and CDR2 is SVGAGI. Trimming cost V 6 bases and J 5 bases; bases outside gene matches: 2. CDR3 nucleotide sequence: TGTGCCAGCAGGGGGACAGGGGGCCACGAGCAGTACTTC. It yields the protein CASRGTGGHEQYF.

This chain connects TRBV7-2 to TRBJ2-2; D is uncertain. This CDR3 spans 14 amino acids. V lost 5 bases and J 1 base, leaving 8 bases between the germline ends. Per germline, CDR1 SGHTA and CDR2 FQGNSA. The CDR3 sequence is CASSPERNTGELFF. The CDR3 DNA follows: TGTGCCAGCAGCCCGGAGAGGAACACCGGGGAGCTGTTTTTT.

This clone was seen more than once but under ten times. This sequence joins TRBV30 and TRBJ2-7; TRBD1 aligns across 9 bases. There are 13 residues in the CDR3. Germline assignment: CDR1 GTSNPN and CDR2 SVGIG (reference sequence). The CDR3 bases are TGTGCAAGCCGGGACAGGGCCACCTACGAGCAGTACGTC. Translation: CASRDRATYEQYV.

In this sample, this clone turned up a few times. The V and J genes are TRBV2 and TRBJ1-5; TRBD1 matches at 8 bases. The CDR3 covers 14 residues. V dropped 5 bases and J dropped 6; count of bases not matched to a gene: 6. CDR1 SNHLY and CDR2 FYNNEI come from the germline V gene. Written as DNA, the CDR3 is TGTGCCAGCAGTCCGGACAGGGTTGGTCAGCCCCAGCATTTT. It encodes CASSPDRVGQPQHF.

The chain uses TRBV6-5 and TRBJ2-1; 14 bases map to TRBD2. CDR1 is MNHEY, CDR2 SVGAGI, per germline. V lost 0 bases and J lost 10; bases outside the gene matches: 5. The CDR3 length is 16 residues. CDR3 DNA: TGTGCCAGCAGTTACTCCACGGGACTAGCGGGAGAAGAGCAGTTCTTC. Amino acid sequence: CASSYSTGLAGEEQFF.

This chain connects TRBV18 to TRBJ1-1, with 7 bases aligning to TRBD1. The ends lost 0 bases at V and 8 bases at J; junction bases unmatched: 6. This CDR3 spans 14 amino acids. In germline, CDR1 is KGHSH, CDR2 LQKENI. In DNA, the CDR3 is TGTGCCAGCTCACCACCTTCCCAGGGGGAAGAAGCTTTCTTT. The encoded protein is CASSPPSQGEEAFF.

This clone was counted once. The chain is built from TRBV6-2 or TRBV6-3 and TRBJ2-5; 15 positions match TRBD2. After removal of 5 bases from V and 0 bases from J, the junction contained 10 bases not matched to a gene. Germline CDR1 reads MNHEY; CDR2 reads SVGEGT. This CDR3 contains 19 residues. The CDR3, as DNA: TGTGCCAGCAGTCCCGGACTAGCGGGAGGGCTCGGTTACCAAGAGACCCAGTACTTC. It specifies CASSPGLAGGLGYQETQYF.